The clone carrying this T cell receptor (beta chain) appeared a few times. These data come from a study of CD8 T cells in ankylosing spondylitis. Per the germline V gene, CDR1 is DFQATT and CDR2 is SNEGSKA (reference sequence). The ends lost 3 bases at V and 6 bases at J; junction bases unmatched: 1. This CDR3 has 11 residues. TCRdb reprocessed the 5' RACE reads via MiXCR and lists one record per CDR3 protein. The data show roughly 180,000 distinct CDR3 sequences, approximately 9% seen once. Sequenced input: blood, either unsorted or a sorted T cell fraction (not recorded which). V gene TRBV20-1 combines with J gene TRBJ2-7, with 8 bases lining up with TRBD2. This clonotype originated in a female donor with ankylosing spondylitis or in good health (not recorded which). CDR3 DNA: TGCAGTGCTAGGCGGGGGGCCGAGCAGTACTTC. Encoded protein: CSARRGAEQYF.